These T cell receptor beta chains were read from a single sample in a study of blood T cell repertoires in COVID-19. Data came from immunoSEQ multiplex PCR; TCRdb stores just in-frame clones and leaves some out. The table records some 160,000 clones, 70% to 90% of them present only once. Sequencing was performed on PBMCs or T cells enriched from blood (not recorded which). All receptors come from a woman in her thirties or forties who had recovered from COVID-19. CDR3s include the opening cysteine and the closing phenylalanine or tryptophan. Each record gives: clone size, V gene, CDR3 protein. Clone size is given for some rows only: seen once, a few or many times, or a class if the clone is expanded.

once TRBV13 CASSLAFTEGRWEQYF
- TRBV19 CATRVTGNYGYTF
- TRBV7-9 CASRLLTGAYTEAFF
- TRBV2 CASGLNYNEQFF
- TRBV5-1 CASSLGPGGNTIYF
few TRBV5-1 CASSPLGHDEQYF
once TRBV5-1 CASSLETGEEKQPQHF
- TRBV27 CASSFGGSRQPQHF
- TRBV6-5 CASSYSGQQPQHF
few TRBV6-5 CASSPGQGNEKLFF
- TRBV7-8 CASSFGHPGQHATNEKLFF
- TRBV7-9 CASSSGQYNSPLHF
- TRBV19 CASAPRTSGTYEQYF
once TRBV7-8 CASSLAEDRRYSNQPQHF
- TRBV6-1 CASSEYAEREVSYEQYF
- TRBV2 CASNKFREEAFF
- TRBV6-5 CASSYSGGKEQYF
- TRBV2 CATEREGNTEAFF
- TRBV27 CASSRSTSGRREQYF
- TRBV7-9 CASSLGAGISYNEQFF
- TRBV12-3/TRBV12-4 CASTTGNTIYF
- TRBV4-2 CASSRALAGNGYEQFF
- TRBV27 CASSFLGAQETQYF
- TRBV3-1/TRBV3-2 CASSLRTSGSNEQFF
once TRBV12-3/TRBV12-4 CASSLVGPETQYF
- TRBV10-1 CASTLDRQPQHF
- TRBV18 CASSPLEGNTEAFF
- TRBV11-2 CASSSGLSGETQYF
- TRBV2 CASSQEGRTQYF
- TRBV5-4 CASSPGGGQPQHF
- TRBV7-9 CASGQGGRTSGRSYNEQFF
- TRBV5-1 CASSLEGPGEAFF
- TRBV4-1 CASSQARSGRYYNEQFF
many TRBV2 CASSGPGLGGETQYF
- TRBV11-1 CASSLRAAGSDTQYF
- TRBV7-2 CASSLVTDSPLHF
- TRBV5-1 CASSSGGADTEAFF
once TRBV7-8 CASSPGQGAQETQYF
- TRBV10-1 CASSESKGPESTDTQYF
- TRBV5-5 CASSLGDREKNTIYF
- TRBV30 CAWSLFQLAGVGDEQFF
- TRBV30 CAWASGGAGYGYTF
- TRBV3-1/TRBV3-2 CASSQGAVQPQHF
- TRBV5-1 CASSSRTRRSQDNEQFF
- TRBV9 CASSTYEGLAGDEQFF
- TRBV6-2/TRBV6-3 CASSLGGLSYEQYF
few TRBV11-2 CASSLGHEAFF
few TRBV7-3 CASSSGTGTEAFF
- TRBV29-1 CGLITGNTIYF
few TRBV7-8 CASSPTGIGTEAFF
few TRBV21-1 CASSMGQWYSYNSPLHF
- TRBV6-1 CASSEVRTVYNEQFF
once TRBV6-5 CASSQGALGSYEQYF
- TRBV7-9 CASSLGTSWAVEQFF
- TRBV19 CASTGTGGIYTGELFF
- TRBV3-1/TRBV3-2 CASSIKRGSLNEQFF
- TRBV4-1 CASSHPGNPGYYYEQYF
few TRBV7-3 CASSLSVSNSNTQYF
once TRBV9 CASSVAGGQKETQYF